This TCR beta chain emerged from a study of persistence of HIV-infected CD4 T cells. Study findings and constraints: Antigen-responding cells were enriched for degenerate expanded CDR3beta sequences. Rare CMV-responding cells carrying HIV-1 proviruses were not analyzed separately for TCR. Compared with CD3/CD28-stimulated cells, CMV- and Gag-responding cells showed lower TCRbeta richness.

As concerns this clone: Its antigen is currently unknown.

This was the immunoSEQ version 4 assay in survey mode. TCRdb's table, derived via immunoSEQ multiplex PCR, lists solely in-frame clones and lacks some. The sample contains roughly 34,000 clones, 82% of which appear only once. Germline CDR1 SGHDT, CDR2 YYEEEE. The germline V and J ends were trimmed by 5 bases and 6 bases, with 9 bases remaining between them. The CDR3 has 11 residues. The stimulus was lysate of CMV-infected fibroblasts, roughly 10 ug/mL. Sorted nonresponding memory CD4+ T cells were CD40L-negative, CD69-negative, CD45RO-high. Undetectable plasma HIV-1 RNA below 50 copies/mL lasted at least 4 years.

This specimen was CD4+ T cells sorted from PBMCs after approximately 19-hour stimulation, taken from a patient who received antiretroviral therapy. J is TRBJ2-7 and V is TRBV5-6; no clear D. The TCR originated in an adult woman with HIV who was CMV-seropositive. As DNA, the CDR3 is TGTGCCAGCAGTTCCTCCAGCGAGCAGTACTTC. Protein sequence: CASSSSSEQYF.